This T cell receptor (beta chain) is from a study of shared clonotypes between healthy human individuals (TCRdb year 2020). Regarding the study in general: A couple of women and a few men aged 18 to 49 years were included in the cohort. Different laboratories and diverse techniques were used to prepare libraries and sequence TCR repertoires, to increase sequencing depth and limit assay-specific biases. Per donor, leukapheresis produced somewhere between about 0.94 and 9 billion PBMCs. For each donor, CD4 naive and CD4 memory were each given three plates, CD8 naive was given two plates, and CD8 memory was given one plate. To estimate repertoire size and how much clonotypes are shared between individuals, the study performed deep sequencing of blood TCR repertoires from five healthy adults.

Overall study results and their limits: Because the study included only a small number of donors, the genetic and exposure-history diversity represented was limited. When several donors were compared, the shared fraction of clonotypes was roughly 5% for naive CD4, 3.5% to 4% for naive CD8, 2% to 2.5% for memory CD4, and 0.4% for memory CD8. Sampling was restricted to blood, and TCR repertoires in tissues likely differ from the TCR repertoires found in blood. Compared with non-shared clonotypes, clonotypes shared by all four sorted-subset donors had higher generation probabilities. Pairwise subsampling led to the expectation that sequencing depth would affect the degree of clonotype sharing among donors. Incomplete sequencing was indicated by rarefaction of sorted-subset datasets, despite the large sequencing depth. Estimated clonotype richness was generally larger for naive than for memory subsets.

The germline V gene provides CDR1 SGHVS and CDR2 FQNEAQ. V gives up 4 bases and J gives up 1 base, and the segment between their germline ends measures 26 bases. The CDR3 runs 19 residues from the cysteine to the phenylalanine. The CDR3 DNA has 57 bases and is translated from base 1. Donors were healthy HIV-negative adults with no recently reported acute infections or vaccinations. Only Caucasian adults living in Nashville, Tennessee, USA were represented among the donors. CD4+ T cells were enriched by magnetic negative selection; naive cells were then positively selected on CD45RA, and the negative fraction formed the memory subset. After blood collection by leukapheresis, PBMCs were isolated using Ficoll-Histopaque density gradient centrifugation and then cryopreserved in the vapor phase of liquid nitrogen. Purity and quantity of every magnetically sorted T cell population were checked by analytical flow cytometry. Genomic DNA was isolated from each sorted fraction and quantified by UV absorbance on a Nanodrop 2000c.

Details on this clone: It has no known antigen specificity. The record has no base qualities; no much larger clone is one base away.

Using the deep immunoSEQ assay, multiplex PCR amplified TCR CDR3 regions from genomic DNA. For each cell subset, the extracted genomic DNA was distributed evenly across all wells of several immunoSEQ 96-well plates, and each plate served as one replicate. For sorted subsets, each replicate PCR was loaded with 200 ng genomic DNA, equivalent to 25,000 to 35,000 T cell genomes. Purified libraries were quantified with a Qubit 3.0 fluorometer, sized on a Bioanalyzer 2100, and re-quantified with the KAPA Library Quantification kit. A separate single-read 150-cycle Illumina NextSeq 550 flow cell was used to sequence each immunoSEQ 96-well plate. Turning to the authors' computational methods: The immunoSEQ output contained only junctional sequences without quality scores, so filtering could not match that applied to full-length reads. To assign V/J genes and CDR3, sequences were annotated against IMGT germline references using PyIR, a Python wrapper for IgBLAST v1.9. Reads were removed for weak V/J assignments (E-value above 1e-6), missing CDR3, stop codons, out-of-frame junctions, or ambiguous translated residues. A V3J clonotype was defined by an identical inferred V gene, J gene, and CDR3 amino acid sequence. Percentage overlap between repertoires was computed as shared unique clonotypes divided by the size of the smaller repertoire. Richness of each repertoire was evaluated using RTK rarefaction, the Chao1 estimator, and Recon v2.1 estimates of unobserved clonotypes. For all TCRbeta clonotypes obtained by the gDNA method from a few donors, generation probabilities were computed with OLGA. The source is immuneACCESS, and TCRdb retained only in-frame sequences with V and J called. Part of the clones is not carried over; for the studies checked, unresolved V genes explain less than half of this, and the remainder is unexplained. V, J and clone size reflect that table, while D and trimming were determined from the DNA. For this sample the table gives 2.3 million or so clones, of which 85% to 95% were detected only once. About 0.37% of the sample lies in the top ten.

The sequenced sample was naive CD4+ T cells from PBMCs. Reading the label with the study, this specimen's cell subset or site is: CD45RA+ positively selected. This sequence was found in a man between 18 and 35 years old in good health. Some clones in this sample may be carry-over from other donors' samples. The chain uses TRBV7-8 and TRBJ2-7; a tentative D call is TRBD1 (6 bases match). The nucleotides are TGTGCCAGCAGCTCTAGCCGAATTATTTCAGGGGTCCTATCCTACGAGCAGTACTTC. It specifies CASSSSRIISGVLSYEQYF. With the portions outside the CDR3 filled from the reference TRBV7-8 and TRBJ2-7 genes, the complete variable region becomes GAGVSQSPRYKVAKRGQDVALRCDPISGHVSLFWYQQALGQGPEFLTYFQNEAQLDKSGLPSDRFFAERPEGSVSTLKIQRTQQEDSAVYLCASSSSRIISGVLSYEQYFGPGTRLTVT.